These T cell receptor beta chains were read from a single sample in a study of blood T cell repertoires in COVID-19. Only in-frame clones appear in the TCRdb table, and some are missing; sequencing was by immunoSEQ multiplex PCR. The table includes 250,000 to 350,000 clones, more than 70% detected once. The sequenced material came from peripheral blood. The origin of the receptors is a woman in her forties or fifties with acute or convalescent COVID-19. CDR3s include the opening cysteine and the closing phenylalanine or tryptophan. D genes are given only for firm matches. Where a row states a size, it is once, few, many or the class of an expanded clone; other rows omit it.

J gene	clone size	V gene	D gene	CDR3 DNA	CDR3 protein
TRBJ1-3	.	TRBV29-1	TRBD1	TGCAGCGTGGGGACAGGGGGCTTGGACACCATATATTTT	CSVGTGGLDTIYF
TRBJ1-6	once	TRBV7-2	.	TGTGCCAGCAGCTTCCTAAGGGGGGGGTCTTCACCCCTCCACTTT	CASSFLRGGSSPLHF
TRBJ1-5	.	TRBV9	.	TGTGCCAGCAGCGTAGGGGCCGGTGATGGCAATCAGCCCCAGCATTTT	CASSVGAGDGNQPQHF
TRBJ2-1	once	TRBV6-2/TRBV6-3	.	TGTGCCAGCAGTACCCGGACAGCCCCTCAAGACAATGAGCAGTTCTTC	CASSTRTAPQDNEQFF
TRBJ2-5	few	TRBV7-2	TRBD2	TGTGCCAGCAGCTTAACTAGCGGGCAAGAGACCCAGTACTTC	CASSLTSGQETQYF
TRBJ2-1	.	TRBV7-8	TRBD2	TGTGCCAGCAGCTTAGGGCTAGCGGGAGCCAACTCCTACAATGAGCAGTTCTTC	CASSLGLAGANSYNEQFF
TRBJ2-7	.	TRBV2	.	TGTGCCAGCAGGTGGGGCAGGGTCTCCGGGGAGCAGTACTTC	CASRWGRVSGEQYF
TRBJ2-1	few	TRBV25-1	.	TGTGCCACCTCCTCGAGCTACAATGAGCAGTTCTTC	CATSSSYNEQFF
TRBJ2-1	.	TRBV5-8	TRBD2	TGTGCCAGCAGCCCCGGGACTAGCGGGAGTGATGAGCAGTTCTTC	CASSPGTSGSDEQFF
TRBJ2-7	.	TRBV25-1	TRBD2	TGTGCCAGCAGTGACCTAACTAGCGGGAGGGCCGAGCAGTACTTC	CASSDLTSGRAEQYF
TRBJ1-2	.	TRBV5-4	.	TGTGCCAGCAGTAACAGGGATGGCTACACCTTC	CASSNRDGYTF
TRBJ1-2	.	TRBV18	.	TGTGCCAGCTCACCAGGGGTCGGGACTTCATATGGCTACACCTTC	CASSPGVGTSYGYTF
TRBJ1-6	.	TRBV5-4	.	TGTGCCAGCAGCTCTGACAGAATTAATTCACCCCTCCACTTT	CASSSDRINSPLHF
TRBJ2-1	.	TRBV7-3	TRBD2	TGTGCCAGCAGCTTAAGGTTACGGACTAGCGGTTACAATGAGCAGTTCTTC	CASSLRLRTSGYNEQFF
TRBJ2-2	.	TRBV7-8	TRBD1	TGTGCCAGCAGCTTCGACAGGGTGTATGCCGGGGAGCTGTTTTTT	CASSFDRVYAGELFF